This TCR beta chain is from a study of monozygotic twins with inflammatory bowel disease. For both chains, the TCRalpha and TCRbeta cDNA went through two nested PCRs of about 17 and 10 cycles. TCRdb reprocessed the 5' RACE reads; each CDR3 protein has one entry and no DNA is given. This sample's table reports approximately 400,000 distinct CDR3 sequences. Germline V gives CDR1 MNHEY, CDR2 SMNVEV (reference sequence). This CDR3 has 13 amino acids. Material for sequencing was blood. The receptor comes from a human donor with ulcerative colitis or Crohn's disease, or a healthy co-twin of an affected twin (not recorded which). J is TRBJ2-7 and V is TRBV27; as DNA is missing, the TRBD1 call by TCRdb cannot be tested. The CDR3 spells CASSLRSGYEQYF.